Listed below are T cell receptor beta chains from one sample, sequenced in a study of T cells in Graves' hyperthyroidism and ophthalmopathy. TCRdb passed the multiplex PCR reads through MiXCR, listing each CDR3 protein once. The table has approximately 700,000 distinct CDR3 sequences, about 17% seen once. Sequenced input: blood. These receptors were obtained from a man between 18 and 29 years old with Graves' hyperthyroidism. Each CDR3 is given with its conserved first and last residue. A D gene is named only where the DNA matches it firmly. Expanded clones get a size class; other rows say once, few or many, or leave the size out.

TRBD2,15,-,TRBV27,TRBJ2-1,CASSQQREGLNEQFF,TGTGCCAGCAGTCAACAGCGGGAGGGCCTTAATGAGCAGTTCTTC
-,18,-,TRBV5-6,TRBJ2-2,CASSSRPPGGFGAGELFF,TGTGCCAGCAGCTCCCGTCCCCCTGGGGGGTTTGGGGCCGGGGAGCTGTTTTTT
TRBD1,16,-,TRBV3-1,TRBJ1-3,CASSQVRGFSGNTIYF,TGTGCCAGCAGCCAAGTCAGGGGGTTCTCTGGAAACACCATATATTTT
TRBD2,16,few,TRBV18,TRBJ2-1,CASSPRSASGHNEQFF,TGTGCCAGCTCACCACGTTCGGCTAGCGGCCACAATGAGCAGTTCTTC
-,14,few,TRBV7-9,TRBJ2-7,CASSQEAEGTEQYF,TGTGCCAGCAGCCAGGAGGCGGAGGGAACCGAGCAGTACTTC
-,14,many,TRBV6-5,TRBJ2-2,CASSYIESDRELFF,TGTGCCAGCAGTTACATTGAGAGTGATCGGGAGCTGTTTTTT
-,14,many,TRBV2,TRBJ2-7,CASTQGQAPYEQYF,TGTGCCAGCACCCAAGGGCAGGCCCCCTACGAGCAGTACTTC
-,14,few,TRBV2,TRBJ2-7,CASSEDPSSYEQYF,TGTGCCAGCAGTGAAGACCCTTCCTCCTACGAGCAGTACTTC
TRBD1,15,-,TRBV7-3,TRBJ2-1,CASRRNRQGYNEQFF,TGTGCCAGCAGACGGAACCGACAGGGGTACAATGAGCAGTTCTTC
-,14,-,TRBV28,TRBJ1-4,CASSLGRYNEKLFF,TGTGCCAGCAGTTTGGGCAGGTATAATGAAAAACTGTTTTTT
TRBD2,15,many,TRBV11-2,TRBJ2-1,CASTSGSTGYNEQFF,TGTGCCAGCACAAGCGGGAGCACCGGGTACAATGAGCAGTTCTTC
TRBD2,16,few,TRBV9,TRBJ2-2,CASSVFSGRRTGELFF,TGTGCCAGCAGTGTATTCAGCGGGAGACGGACCGGGGAGCTGTTTTTT
TRBD2,15,-,TRBV5-8,TRBJ2-1,CASSSVAGVDNEQFF,TGTGCCAGCAGCTCGGTAGCGGGAGTCGACAATGAGCAGTTCTTC
TRBD2,14,few,TRBV20-1,TRBJ2-1,CSAKISGSGNEQFF,TGCAGTGCGAAGATTAGCGGGAGTGGTAATGAGCAGTTCTTC
-,15,few,TRBV20-1,TRBJ2-5,CSANGAGIFQETQYF,TGCAGTGCTAACGGGGCAGGGATATTCCAAGAGACCCAGTACTTC
-,12,-,TRBV27,TRBJ2-2,CASSASSGELFF,TGTGCCAGCAGTGCGTCCTCCGGGGAGCTGTTTTTT
TRBD2,15,-,TRBV4-2,TRBJ2-1,CASSRLAGVDNEQFF,TGTGCCAGCAGCCGACTAGCGGGAGTTGATAATGAGCAGTTCTTC
-,19,-,TRBV6-1,TRBJ1-4,CASSLSWTERFRIPEKLFF,TGTGCCAGCAGCCTGAGTTGGACAGAGAGGTTCCGAATTCCTGAAAAACTGTTTTTT
-,15,many,TRBV18,TRBJ1-1,CASSPGAGGDTEAFF,TGTGCCAGCTCACCCGGTGCGGGGGGAGACACTGAAGCTTTCTTT
-,14,-,TRBV7-9,TRBJ2-1,CASTPSQQYNEQFF,TGTGCCAGCACCCCCTCCCAGCAATACAATGAGCAGTTCTTC
-,14,-,TRBV15,TRBJ1-4,CATSREAADEKLFF,TGTGCCACCAGCAGAGAAGCGGCTGATGAAAAACTGTTTTTT
-,12,many,TRBV12-3/TRBV12-4,TRBJ1-5,CASKGTYGSQHF,TGTGCCAGCAAGGGGACTTATGGCTCCCAGCATTTT
-,13,-,TRBV6-1,TRBJ2-1,CASSSGPGNEQFF,TGTGCCAGCAGTTCTGGGCCCGGCAATGAGCAGTTCTTC
TRBD1,15,-,TRBV9,TRBJ2-1,CASSATPGQGDEQFF,TGTGCCAGCAGCGCCACACCGGGACAGGGCGATGAGCAGTTCTTC
TRBD2,16,-,TRBV27,TRBJ2-1,CASNIQGLAGVNEQFF,TGTGCCAGCAACATACAGGGACTAGCGGGAGTCAATGAGCAGTTCTTC
-,14,-,TRBV20-1,TRBJ2-1,CSAIIQGRGNEQFF,TGCAGTGCTATAATCCAGGGGCGAGGGAACGAGCAGTTCTTC
TRBD1,15,many,TRBV30,TRBJ1-1,CAWALGTVMNTEAFF,TGTGCCTGGGCTCTCGGGACAGTCATGAACACTGAAGCTTTCTTT
-,16,-,TRBV3-1,TRBJ2-4,CASSQDRGTGNNIQYF,TGTGCCAGCAGCCAAGATCGGGGAACGGGGAACAACATTCAGTACTTC
-,13,many,TRBV28,TRBJ1-1,CASSTAGETEAFF,TGTGCCAGCAGTACTGCCGGGGAGACTGAAGCTTTCTTT
TRBD2,15,many,TRBV12-3/TRBV12-4,TRBJ2-1,CASSFQLAGVDEQFF,TGTGCCAGCAGTTTTCAACTAGCGGGAGTCGATGAGCAGTTCTTC
TRBD1,12,-,TRBV19,TRBJ1-1,CATGQQDTEAFF,TGTGCCACGGGACAGCAGGACACTGAAGCTTTCTTT
TRBD2,15,many,TRBV28,TRBJ2-7,CASSPLAGGTVEQYF,TGTGCCAGCAGTCCCCTAGCGGGTGGAACGGTCGAGCAGTACTTC
-,14,few,TRBV3-1,TRBJ2-3,CASSVASNTDTQYF,TGTGCCAGCAGCGTAGCTTCGAACACAGATACGCAGTATTTT
-,14,few,TRBV6-4,TRBJ2-2,CASKKGPDTGELFF,TGTGCCAGCAAGAAGGGCCCGGACACCGGGGAGCTGTTTTTT
-,14,few,TRBV20-1,TRBJ1-6,CSAPGRGIDSPLHF,TGCAGTGCCCCCGGAAGGGGAATTGATTCACCCCTCCACTTT
-,14,many,TRBV6-2/TRBV6-3,TRBJ1-1,CASSYGGAGTEAFF,TGTGCCAGCAGTTACGGGGGGGCGGGCACTGAAGCTTTCTTT
-,13,many,TRBV28,TRBJ2-3,CASRGLRTDTQYF,TGTGCCAGCAGGGGACTGAGGACAGATACGCAGTATTTT
-,11,-,TRBV20-1,TRBJ2-7,CSARFTYEQYF,TGCAGTGCTAGATTCACCTACGAGCAGTACTTC
-,13,many,TRBV30,TRBJ1-5,CAWSHRENQPQHF,TGTGCCTGGAGTCACAGGGAAAATCAGCCCCAGCATTTT
TRBD1,14,-,TRBV18,TRBJ2-7,CASSPGTDNYEQYF,TGTGCCAGCTCACCAGGGACAGACAACTACGAGCAGTACTTC